The 4 T cell receptor beta chains listed next were all sequenced from one sample in a study of spatial heterogeneity in lung cancer. The time point was: blood at routine non-recurrence follow-up after resection. Unsorted whole RNA from tumor, nontumor lung or frozen PBMC underwent sequencing. Via MiXCR, TCRdb re-called the 5' RACE reads, giving one row per CDR3 protein. The sample includes around 30,000 distinct CDR3 sequences, roughly 6% of them seen just once. The source was PBMCs, collected at follow-up. All receptors derive from a male donor with early-stage non-small cell lung cancer.

This clonotype has at least ten counts. The chain recombines TRBV27 with TRBJ2-2, with a weak D call TRBD2 (6 bases). Germline V gives CDR1 MNHEY, CDR2 SMNVEV (reference sequence). V lost 7 bases to trimming and J lost 4 bases, with 28 bases between them. The length of the CDR3 is 19 residues. Written as DNA, the CDR3 is TGTGCCAGCAAATCGTATCGCGGGACTTACGCGGGGTTCACCGGGGAGCTGTTTTTT. It codes for CASKSYRGTYAGFTGELFF.

This clonotype occurred many times. This chain connects TRBV7-8 to TRBJ2-5, with D possibly matching TRBD2 (6 bases). Trimming took 10 bases from V and 3 from J, leaving 18 bases between them. The V gene's germline CDR1 is SGHVS and CDR2 FQNEAQ. The CDR3 runs 14 residues. CDR3 in amino acids: CATRRGDSKETQYF. The DNA for the CDR3 is TGTGCCACCAGACGTGGGGACTCAAAAGAGACCCAGTACTTC.

This clonotype was observed at least ten times. V usage is TRBV18 and J usage is TRBJ2-3, with D possibly TRBD1 on 6 matching bases. Deletions cut 1 base from V and 3 bases from J, with 14 bases between. Germline CDR1 reads KGHSH; CDR2 reads LQKENI. The CDR3 is made up of 16 amino acids. CDR3 loop: CASSPRQKGETDTQYF. The CDR3 nucleotides are TGTGCCAGCTCACCACGACAGAAGGGGGAAACAGATACGCAGTATTTT.

The chain combines TRBV7-6 with TRBJ2-3; no reliable D call. Per germline, CDR1 SGHVS and CDR2 FNYEAQ. V lost 5 bases and J lost 0, with 9 bases in between. The CDR3 length is 14 residues. The CDR3 coding sequence is TGTGCCAGCAGCGCCATGACTAGCACAGATACGCAGTATTTT. Amino acids: CASSAMTSTDTQYF.